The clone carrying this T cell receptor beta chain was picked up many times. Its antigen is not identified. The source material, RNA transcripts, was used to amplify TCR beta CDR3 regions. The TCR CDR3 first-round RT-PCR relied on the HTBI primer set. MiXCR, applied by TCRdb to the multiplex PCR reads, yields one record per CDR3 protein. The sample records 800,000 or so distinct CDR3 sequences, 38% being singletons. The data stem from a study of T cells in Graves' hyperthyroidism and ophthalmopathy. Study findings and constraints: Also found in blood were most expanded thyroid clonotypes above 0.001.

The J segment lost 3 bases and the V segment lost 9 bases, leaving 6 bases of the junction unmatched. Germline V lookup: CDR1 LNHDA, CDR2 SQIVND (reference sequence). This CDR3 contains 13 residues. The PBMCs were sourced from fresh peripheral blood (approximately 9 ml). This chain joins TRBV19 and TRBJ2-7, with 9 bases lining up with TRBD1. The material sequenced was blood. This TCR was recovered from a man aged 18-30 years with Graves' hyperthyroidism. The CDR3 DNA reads TGTGCCAGCAGCCCGACAGGGGGCTACGAGCAGTACTTC. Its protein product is CASSPTGGYEQYF.